The next 30 T cell receptor beta chains were all read from a single sample in a study of vaccination effects on CD4 cells after COVID-19. Clones were read by immunoSEQ multiplex PCR, and TCRdb kept only the in-frame ones, dropping some. The sample includes about 40,000 clones, under 70% of them seen just once. After expansion with viral peptide pools in the ViraFEST assay, antigen-specific CD4+ T cells were sequenced. The culture ran for roughly 10 days before CD4+ T cells were isolated. Previously uninfected by SARS-CoV-2, the vaccine recipients also showed negative nucleocapsid antibodies. Their cognate antigens are unknown. The input for sequencing was CD4+ T cells from PBMCs cultured with HCoV-OC43 spike peptides, taken before COVID-19 vaccination. Subset described: HCoV-OC43 spike overlapping peptide pool stimulation. These TCRs come from a human donor who received a COVID-19 vaccine.

The CDR3, as DNA: TGTGCCAGCAGTCTCCGAGGGGAAGTGGGTGAAGCTTTCTTT. The encoded protein is CASSLRGEVGEAFF. The chain links TRBV6-5 to TRBJ1-1; D is perhaps TRBD1 (5 bases). CDR1 and CDR2 (germline): MNHEY, SVGAGI. Between the trimmed V and J ends, which lost 5 bases and 7 bases, there was a span of 17 bases. This CDR3 has 14 amino acids.

V gene TRBV18 combines with J gene TRBJ2-1; D might be TRBD2 (5 bases). CDR1 and CDR2 (germline): KGHSH, LQKENI. V was shortened by 0 bases and J by 8 bases, with 11 bases between the two germline ends. There are 14 residues in the CDR3. In DNA form, the CDR3 reads TGTGCCAGCTCACCACCCGTCTGGCGGGATGAGCAGTTCTTC. It specifies CASSPPVWRDEQFF.

J is TRBJ2-7 and V is TRBV6-5, with D possibly being TRBD1 (6 bases). V was cut by 5 bases and J by 2 bases, with 13 bases left in between. Looked up from germline, CDR1 is MNHEY and CDR2 is SVGAGI. This CDR3 region has 14 residues. Written as DNA, the CDR3 is TGTGCCAGCAGTAAGGGGGTGGAGACCTACGAGCAGTACTTC. Residues: CASSKGVETYEQYF.

This clone was detected a few times. The chain is built from TRBV24-1 and TRBJ2-1, with D perhaps matching TRBD1 (5 bases). This CDR3 spans 14 amino acids. Trimming pared 2 bases from V and 8 bases from J, leaving 12 bases between. Germline CDR1 is KGHDR and CDR2 is SFDVKD. This chain's CDR3 is CATSDWGRVHEQFF. Written as DNA, the CDR3 is TGTGCCACCAGTGATTGGGGCAGGGTCCATGAGCAGTTCTTC.

This clone was seen more than once but under ten times. The gene calls are TRBV6-5 and TRBJ2-5, with 7 bases that match TRBD1. Germline CDR1 is MNHEY and CDR2 is SVGAGI. The CDR3 totals 14 residues. V lost 6 bases, J lost 1 base, and 5 bases stayed unmatched. The DNA of the CDR3 is TGTGCCAGCAGGGATTCAGGGGGCCAAGAGACCCAGTACTTC. Translating gives CASRDSGGQETQYF.

This chain uses TRBV7-2 with TRBJ2-7; 7 bases match TRBD2. Germline values: CDR1 SGHTA, CDR2 FQGNSA. J gave up 2 bases and V 1 base, and 11 bases lay outside the gene matches. The CDR3 totals 17 residues. CDR3 sequence (DNA): TGTGCCAGCAGCTTAGAGCTCGGGCTAGCGGCGACCTACGAGCAGTACTTC. Protein: CASSLELGLAATYEQYF.

V and J are TRBV5-1 and TRBJ1-2; D gene ambiguous. The V end was cut by 0 bases, the J end by 5 bases, with 11 bases between. Germline loops: CDR1 SGHRS, CDR2 YFSETQ. CDR3 length equals 14 residues. Here the CDR3 reads CASSLGLENYGYTF. CDR3 DNA: TGCGCCAGCAGCTTGGGGTTGGAGAATTATGGCTACACCTTC.

The V gene is TRBV5-1, the J gene TRBJ1-6; D is possibly TRBD1 (6 bases). CDR3 length: 15 amino acids. The V gene lost 0 bases and the J gene lost 5 bases, with 9 bases spanning the gap. CDR1 and CDR2 from the germline V gene are SGHRS and YFSETQ. CDR3 bases: TGCGCCAGCAGCTTGGGGGGGGCTGATAATTCACCCCTCCACTTT. It is translated as CASSLGGADNSPLHF.

V gene TRBV11-2 combines with J gene TRBJ2-7; D not certain. Germline V lookup: CDR1 SGHAT, CDR2 FQNNGV. The CDR3 contains 11 residues. V was shortened by 5 bases and J by 3 bases, with 5 bases between the two germline ends. As DNA, the CDR3 is TGTGCCAGCAGCAACAGCTACGAGCAGTACTTC. Amino acid sequence: CASSNSYEQYF.

The rearrangement joins TRBV13 to TRBJ2-1, with TRBD2 identical over 12 bases. J was trimmed by 5 bases and V by 0 bases; bases with no gene match: 2. The CDR3 spans 16 residues. Germline V gene lookup returns CDR1 PRHDT and CDR2 FYEKMQ (reference sequence). Here the CDR3 reads CASSLGTSGGNNEQFF. The CDR3 DNA is TGTGCCAGCAGCTTAGGAACTAGCGGGGGGAACAATGAGCAGTTCTTC.

The chain carries TRBV7-2 and TRBJ1-1; weak D call: TRBD1 (5 bases). Germline lookup yields CDR1 SGHTA and CDR2 FQGNSA. CDR3 size: 13 residues. V lost 9 bases and J 4 bases, leaving 15 bases between the germline ends. The CDR3 DNA is TGTGCCAGTCCGATGGGGCGAATCACTGAAGCTTTCTTT. It yields the protein CASPMGRITEAFF.

This rearrangement joins TRBV4-1 to TRBJ1-2; D gene unclear. The length of the CDR3 is 14 residues. V lost 3 bases, J lost 6 bases, and 14 bases lay in between. The germline V gene encodes CDR1 MGHRA and CDR2 YSYEKL. The CDR3 is CASSHVERVDGYTF. The CDR3 region has the DNA TGCGCCAGCAGCCATGTCGAAAGGGTGGATGGCTACACCTTC.

CDR3 region: CASSVGRGDGYTF. The CDR3 nucleotides are TGTGCCAGCAGCGTAGGCAGGGGGGATGGCTACACCTTC. This chain links TRBV9 with TRBJ1-2, with TRBD1 matching 7 bases. Per the germline V gene, CDR1 is SGDLS and CDR2 is YYNGEE. V was pared by 0 bases and J by 6 bases, with 2 bases of the junction left unmatched. This CDR3 contains 13 residues. Looking up the rest from reference TRBV9 and TRBJ1-2 gives the full variable domain: DSGVTQTPKHLITATGQRVTLRCSPRSGDLSVYWYQQSLDQGLQFLIQYYNGEERAKGNILERFSAQQFPDLHSELNLSSLELGDSALYFCASSVGRGDGYTFGSGTRLTVV.

The rearrangement joins TRBV5-4 to TRBJ1-1, with D perhaps TRBD1 (6 bases). Trimming removed 3 bases at V and 0 bases at J, with 12 bases between. Germline V lookup: CDR1 SGHNT, CDR2 YYREEE (reference sequence). CDR3 length: 15 amino acids. CDR3 nucleotides: TGTGCCAGCAGCTCGGACAGAAAATTGAACACTGAAGCTTTCTTT. Translation gives CASSSDRKLNTEAFF.

This rearrangement joins TRBV3-1 (or the pseudogene TRBV3-2) to TRBJ2-7; 9 nucleotides line up with TRBD1. Germline-derived CDR1 and CDR2 are LGHDT and YNNKEL (reference sequence). The CDR3 is 12 amino acids. CDR3 amino acids: CASGQGLNEQYF. Here the CDR3 DNA reads TGTGCTTCGGGACAGGGATTAAACGAGCAGTACTTC.

This clone was counted a single time. The rearrangement uses TRBV5-1 and TRBJ1-5; unclear D gene. Between the trimmed V and J ends, which lost 1 base and 5 bases, there was a span of 13 bases. The germline gives CDR1 SGHRS, CDR2 YFSETQ. The CDR3 extends over 15 amino acids. Here the CDR3 DNA reads TGCGCCAGCAGCTTGCAAGGCGGGTTCGATCAGCCCCAGCATTTT. It is translated as CASSLQGGFDQPQHF.

The chain couples TRBV2 to TRBJ2-5, with D perhaps being TRBD1 or TRBD2 (5 bases each). The germline V gene has CDR1 SNHLY and CDR2 FYNNEI. This CDR3 region has 15 residues. Trimming took off 4 bases at V and 7 bases at J, with 19 bases between the two ends. This chain's CDR3 is CASSAQTGARGTQYF. CDR3 DNA: TGTGCCAGCAGTGCCCAAACCGGGGCCCGCGGGACCCAGTACTTC.

The V and J genes are TRBV18 and TRBJ1-1; 7 bases align to TRBD1. The germline CDR1 and CDR2 sequences are KGHSH and LQKENI. V lost 5 bases to trimming and J lost 5 bases; unmatched junction nucleotides: 5. This CDR3 comprises 13 residues. The chain's CDR3 is CASSADRETEAFF. The CDR3 coding sequence is TGTGCCAGCTCAGCTGACAGGGAAACTGAAGCTTTCTTT.

This clone has just a few counts. The chain is built from TRBV10-2 and TRBJ1-5; D remains unclear. V was trimmed by 5 bases and J by 1 base, leaving 6 bases between them. The CDR3 is 13 residues long. Germline V gene data show CDR1 as WSHSY and CDR2 as SAAADI. This CDR3 is CASSPGSNQPQHF. The CDR3 DNA reads TGCGCCAGCAGTCCCGGAAGCAATCAGCCCCAGCATTTT.

This sequence joins TRBV2 and TRBJ2-4, with D unclear. Trimming took off 1 base at V and 0 bases at J, with 10 bases between the two ends. The germline CDR1 and CDR2 sequences are SNHLY and FYNNEI. This CDR3 region has 16 residues. The CDR3 nucleotides read TGTGCCAGCAGTGAAGACCTACTATTAGCCAAAAACATTCAGTACTTC. Residues: CASSEDLLLAKNIQYF.

This clone was seen only once. V is TRBV11-2 and J is TRBJ2-3, with 15 bases matching TRBD2. The CDR3 is 19 amino acids. V lost 1 base to trimming and J lost 1 base; unmatched junction nucleotides: 6. CDR1 and CDR2 (germline): SGHAT, FQNNGV. This chain's CDR3 is CASSLGFGLAGGRTDTQYF. The CDR3 DNA sequence: TGTGCCAGCAGCTTAGGTTTTGGACTAGCGGGGGGGCGCACAGATACGCAGTATTTT.

This clone was seen just once. The chain combines TRBV29-1 with TRBJ2-7; D unresolved. The CDR3 covers 13 residues. Germline V gene lookup returns CDR1 SQVTM and CDR2 ANQGSEA. The V gene lost 4 bases and the J gene lost 2 bases, with 12 bases spanning the gap. As DNA, the CDR3 is TGCAGCGTTGTATCTGGGGAAACCTACGAGCAGTACTTC. It yields the protein CSVVSGETYEQYF.

V is TRBV3-1 (or the pseudogene TRBV3-2) and J is TRBJ1-1; 7 bases are a match to TRBD1. The V and J ends lost 1 base and 7 bases, in that order; junction bases with no gene match: 3. The CDR3 has 13 amino acids. Germline V gene data show CDR1 as LGHDT and CDR2 as YNNKEL (reference sequence). In DNA form, the CDR3 reads TGTGCCAGCAGCCAAGGGGGGACAGTTGAAGCTTTCTTT. Protein: CASSQGGTVEAFF.

The chain uses TRBV2 and TRBJ1-2, with TRBD1 identical over 9 bases. The V segment lost 7 bases and the J segment 7 bases; nucleotides outside the gene matches: 10. The CDR3 totals 14 residues. Germline CDR1 is SNHLY and CDR2 is FYNNEI. CDR3 residues: CASTPGTGFSGYTF. CDR3 nucleotides: TGTGCCAGCACCCCCGGGACAGGGTTCTCTGGCTACACCTTC.

CDR3 loop: CASSPTGTSTDTQYF. CDR3 nucleotides: TGTGCCAGCAGCCCAACTGGGACTAGCACAGATACGCAGTATTTT. The V gene is TRBV3-1 (or the pseudogene TRBV3-2), the J gene TRBJ2-3; D might be TRBD2 (6 bases). The germline V gene has CDR1 LGHDT and CDR2 YNNKEL (reference sequence). The CDR3 length is 15 residues. Trimming left V 4 bases short and J 0 bases short, with 11 bases between.

The chain couples TRBV9 to TRBJ2-2; 14 nucleotides match TRBD2. The V segment lost 5 bases and the J segment 1 base; nucleotides outside the gene matches: 4. CDR1 is SGDLS and CDR2 is YYNGEE in the germline V gene. There are 17 residues in the CDR3. The CDR3 protein is CASRGTSGSGNTGELFF. The CDR3 nucleotides are TGTGCCAGCAGAGGGACTAGCGGGAGTGGGAACACCGGGGAGCTGTTTTTT.

CDR3 DNA sequence: TGTGCCAGCAGTTTTTGGTGGGTGTGGTGTTCCTACAATGAGCAGTTCTTC. Translating gives CASSFWWVWCSYNEQFF. This rearrangement joins TRBV27 to TRBJ2-1; the D is unclear. Germline V gives CDR1 MNHEY, CDR2 SMNVEV (reference sequence). The length of the CDR3 is 17 residues. The V end lost 3 bases, the J end lost 1 base, and 16 bases lay between the germline ends.

The V and J genes are TRBV4-1 and TRBJ2-3; TRBD1 aligns across 8 bases. J was trimmed by 3 bases and V by 4 bases; bases with no gene match: 6. The CDR3 totals 15 residues. Per the germline V gene, CDR1 is MGHRA and CDR2 is YSYEKL. The CDR3 nucleotides are TGCGCCAGCAGCCTGACAGGGGTCTGGACAGATACGCAGTATTTT. It codes for CASSLTGVWTDTQYF.

Remarks on this clone: The junction shows a germline mismatch at one end, possibly a read error. The CDR3 reads CASSEGGWGTDTQYF. The CDR3 DNA sequence: TGCGCCAGCAGTGAGGGCGGATGGGGCACGGATACGCAGTATTTT. This chain uses TRBV10-2 with TRBJ2-3; TRBD1 might be the D (5 bases). In germline, CDR1 is WSHSY, CDR2 SAAADI. The CDR3 is made up of 15 amino acids.

The chain uses TRBV30 and TRBJ2-5; the D gene is possibly TRBD2 (5 bases). Trimming pared 2 bases from V and 3 bases from J, leaving 10 bases between. Germline values: CDR1 GTSNPN, CDR2 SVGIG (reference sequence). The CDR3 is 13 residues long. Here the CDR3 DNA reads TGTGCCTGGAGTAACAGCGGCGAAGAGACCCAGTACTTC. As protein: CAWSNSGEETQYF.